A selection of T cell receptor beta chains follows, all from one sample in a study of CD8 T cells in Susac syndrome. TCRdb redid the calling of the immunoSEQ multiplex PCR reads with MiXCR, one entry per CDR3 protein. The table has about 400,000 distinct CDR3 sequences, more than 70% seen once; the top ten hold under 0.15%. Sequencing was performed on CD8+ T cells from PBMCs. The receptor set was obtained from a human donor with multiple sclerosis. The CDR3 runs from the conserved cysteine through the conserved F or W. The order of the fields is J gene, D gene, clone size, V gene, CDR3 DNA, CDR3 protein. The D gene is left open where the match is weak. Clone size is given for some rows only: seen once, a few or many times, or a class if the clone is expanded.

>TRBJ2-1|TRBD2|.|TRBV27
TGTGCCAGCAGTCTTACTAGCGGGGATGAGCAGTTCTTC
CASSLTSGDEQFF
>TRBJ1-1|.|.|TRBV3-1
TGTGCCAGCAGCCAAGATGTGGGGGAAGAAGCTTTCTTT
CASSQDVGEEAFF
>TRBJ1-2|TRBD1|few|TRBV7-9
TGTGCCAGCAGCCCTCGGACAGGGGCTGACTATGGCTACACCTTC
CASSPRTGADYGYTF
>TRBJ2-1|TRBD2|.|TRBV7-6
TGTGCCAGCAGCCCGGGAGGGACCGCTCCCTACAATGAGCAGTTCTTC
CASSPGGTAPYNEQFF
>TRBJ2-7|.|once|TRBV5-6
TGTGCCAGCAGCTTGGACCCCCTCGAGCAGTACTTC
CASSLDPLEQYF
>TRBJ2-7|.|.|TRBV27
TGTGCCAGCAGTCTAACAGGGACCCCTGTCGAGCAGTACTTC
CASSLTGTPVEQYF
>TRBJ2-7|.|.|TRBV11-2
TGTGCCAGCAGCTTCCAGTCGCGGGAGCAGTACTTC
CASSFQSREQYF
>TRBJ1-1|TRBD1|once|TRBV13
TGTGCCAGCAGCGTAAGTTACCGGGACAGGGGGACGCGGGCTTTCTTT
CASSVSYRDRGTRAFF
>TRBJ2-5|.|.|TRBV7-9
TGTGCCAGCAGCTTAGCGGTCTTCAAGGAAGAGACCCAGTACTTC
CASSLAVFKEETQYF
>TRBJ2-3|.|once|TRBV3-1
TGTGCCAGCTCGACCGAAGCCCGAGATACGCAGTATTTT
CASSTEARDTQYF
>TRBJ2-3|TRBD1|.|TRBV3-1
TGTGCCAGCAGCCAAGTTCGGGGACAGGGCCAATTCGGGGATACGCAGTATTTT
CASSQVRGQGQFGDTQYF
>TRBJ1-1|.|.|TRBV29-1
TGCAGCGTCTTAGAGGGGAGCACTGAAGCTTTCTTT
CSVLEGSTEAFF
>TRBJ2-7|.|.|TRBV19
TGTGCCAGTAGTATCTCACAACTGGGGGATTACGAGCAGTACTTC
CASSISQLGDYEQYF
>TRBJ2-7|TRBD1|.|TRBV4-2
TGTGCCAGCAGCCATTCAACAGGGGACGGCGAGCAGTACTTC
CASSHSTGDGEQYF
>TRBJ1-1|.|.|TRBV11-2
TGTGCCAGCAGCTTAGATCTCAACAGGGATTGGACTGAAGCTTTCTTT
CASSLDLNRDWTEAFF
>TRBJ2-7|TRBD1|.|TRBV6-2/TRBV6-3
TGTGCCAGCAGCTACGCACCGGACAGGGAGCAGTACTTC
CASSYAPDREQYF
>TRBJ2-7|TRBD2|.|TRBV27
TGTGCCAGCAGGCTTAGCGGGATAGGCGACGAGCAGTACTTC
CASRLSGIGDEQYF
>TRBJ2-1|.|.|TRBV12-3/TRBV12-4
TGTGCCAGCAGTTGGAATTATGAGCAGTTCTTC
CASSWNYEQFF
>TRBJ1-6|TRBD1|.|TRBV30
TGTGCCTGGAGTGGGACAGGGGGTTCACCCCTCCACTTT
CAWSGTGGSPLHF
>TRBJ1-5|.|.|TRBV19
TGTGCCAGTAGTACTTACGGAGTCAATCAGCCCCAGCATTTT
CASSTYGVNQPQHF
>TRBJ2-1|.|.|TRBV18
TGTGCCAGCTCACCATCGACAGAATTCACTTACAATGAGCAGTTCTTC
CASSPSTEFTYNEQFF
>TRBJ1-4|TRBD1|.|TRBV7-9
TGTGCCAGCAGCTCAAATCGACAGGGGCCTAATGAAAAACTGTTTTTT
CASSSNRQGPNEKLFF
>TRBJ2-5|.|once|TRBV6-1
TGTGCCAGCAGTGAACGGTATGATACGGTCCAACAAGAGACCCAGTACTTC
CASSERYDTVQQETQYF
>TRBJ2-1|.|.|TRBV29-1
TGCAGCGGTATTGTCAATGAGCAGTTCTTC
CSGIVNEQFF
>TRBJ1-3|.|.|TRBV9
TGTGCCAGCAGCGAGGACGGGGTGGACACCATATATTTT
CASSEDGVDTIYF
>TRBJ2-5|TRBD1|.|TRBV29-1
TGCAGCGTTGGGGGACAGCGATACCAAGAGACCCAGTACTTC
CSVGGQRYQETQYF
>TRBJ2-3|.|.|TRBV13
TGTGCCAGCAGCACCACTAGCACAGATACGCAGTATTTT
CASSTTSTDTQYF
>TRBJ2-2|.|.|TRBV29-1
TGCAGCGTTGAAGATCGATTGGACTCACCCGGGGAGCTGTTTTTT
CSVEDRLDSPGELFF
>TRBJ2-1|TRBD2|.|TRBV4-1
TGCGCCAGCAGCCAATTAGGGCAGGGCATAGCGGGAGTTGTCGATGAGCAGTTCTTC
CASSQLGQGIAGVVDEQFF
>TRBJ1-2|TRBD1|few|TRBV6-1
TGTGCCAGCAGCCACCAACAGGGGAGTATCTATGGCTACACCTTC
CASSHQQGSIYGYTF
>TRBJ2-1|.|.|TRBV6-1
TGTGCCAGCAGTGAGTCTCGCGGGGGCTCGGATGAGCAGTTCTTC
CASSESRGGSDEQFF
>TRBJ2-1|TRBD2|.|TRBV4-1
TGCGCCAACAGCTCCTATAGCGGGAGCCCCTACAATGAGCAGTTCTTC
CANSSYSGSPYNEQFF
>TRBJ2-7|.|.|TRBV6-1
TGTGCCAGCAGTGAATACCGCTCCTACGAGCAGTACTTC
CASSEYRSYEQYF
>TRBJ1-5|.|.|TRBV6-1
TGTGCCAGCAGTGGATGGGGGTTCGGGCAGCCCCAGCATTTT
CASSGWGFGQPQHF
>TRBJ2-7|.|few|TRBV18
TGTGCCAGCTCACCCGGACCGGGGAGCTCCTACGAGCAGTACTTC
CASSPGPGSSYEQYF
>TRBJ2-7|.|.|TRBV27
TGTGCCAGCAGTTTATTCCAGGACAACTACGAGCAGTACTTC
CASSLFQDNYEQYF
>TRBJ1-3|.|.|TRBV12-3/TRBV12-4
TGTGCCAGCAGTTTAGGTCGGGGGGCTGGAAACACCATATATTTT
CASSLGRGAGNTIYF
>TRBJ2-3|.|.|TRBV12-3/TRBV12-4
TGTGCCAGCAGTTTATTGCCTGCGGATACGCAGTATTTT
CASSLLPADTQYF
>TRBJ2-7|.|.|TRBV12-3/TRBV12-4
TGTGCCAGCAGACGACTTGGGCCCAACGAGCAGTACTTC
CASRRLGPNEQYF
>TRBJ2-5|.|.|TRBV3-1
TGTGCCAGCAGCGATACAGGTTCGATCACCCAGTACTTC
CASSDTGSITQYF
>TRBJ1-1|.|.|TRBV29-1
TGCAGCGTTGTGCGAGACACTGAAGCTTTCTTT
CSVVRDTEAFF
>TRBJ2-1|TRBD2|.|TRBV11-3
TGTGCCAGCAGCACCGGACTAGCGGGAGTAGACGGCTATGAGCAGTTCTTC
CASSTGLAGVDGYEQFF
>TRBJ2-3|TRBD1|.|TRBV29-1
TGCAGCGTTGAAGCATCGGGACAGATGGGCACAGATACGCAGTATTTT
CSVEASGQMGTDTQYF
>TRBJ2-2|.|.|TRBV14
TGTGCCAGCAGCCCCCGGCCGAGTACCGGGGAGCTGTTTTTT
CASSPRPSTGELFF
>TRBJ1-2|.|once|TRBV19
TGTGCCAGTAGTATACGCCCACCCGGGTCCTATGGCTACACCTTC
CASSIRPPGSYGYTF
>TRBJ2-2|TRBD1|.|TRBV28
TGTGCCAGCAGACCCCCCACAGGGGTCCAGGAGCTGTTTTTT
CASRPPTGVQELFF
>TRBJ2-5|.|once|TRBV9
TGTGCCAGCAGCGTAGGAGGGGACGGGGAGACCCAGTACTTC
CASSVGGDGETQYF
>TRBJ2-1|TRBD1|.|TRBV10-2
TGCGCCAGCAGTGACTCGACAGGGGGTACTTACAATGAGCAGTTCTTC
CASSDSTGGTYNEQFF
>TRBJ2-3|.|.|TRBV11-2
TGTGCCAGCAGCTTAGATGGGTGGGCCCTCCGCCCCGGAGATACGCAGTATTTT
CASSLDGWALRPGDTQYF
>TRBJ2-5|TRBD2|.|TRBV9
TGTGCCAGCAGCACCCAACCCGGGACTAGCGGGGAGACCCAGTACTTC
CASSTQPGTSGETQYF
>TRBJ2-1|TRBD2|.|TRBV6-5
TGTGCCAGCAGCTACCTAGCGGGGGGGCCTTACAATGAGCAGTTCTTC
CASSYLAGGPYNEQFF